Following are 2 T cell receptor beta chains from one sample sequenced in a study of memory CD4+ T cells and cytomegalovirus serostatus. Data came from immunoSEQ multiplex PCR; TCRdb stores just in-frame clones and leaves some out. The sample comprises about 50,000 clones, around 78% of which are singletons, and roughly 0.61% rests with the top ten. The sort gate was single viable CD3+CD4+CD8-CD45RO+ cells for memory CD4+ T cells. The sample consisted of memory CD4+ T cells from blood. These receptors were collected from an adult in good health and CMV-seronegative.

The V and J genes are TRBV19 and TRBJ2-1; no definite D call. With 1 base removed from V and 6 bases from J, the gap between germline ends came to 10 bases. This CDR3 contains 14 residues. The germline gives CDR1 LNHDA, CDR2 SQIVND (reference sequence). CDR3 protein: CASSIGPRVNEQFF. The DNA for the CDR3 is TGTGCCAGTAGTATAGGCCCCCGAGTCAATGAGCAGTTCTTC. Supplemented by reference TRBV19 and TRBJ2-1, the full variable domain reads DGGITQSPKYLFRKEGQNVTLSCEQNLNHDAMYWYRQDPGQGLRLIYYSQIVNDFQKGDIAEGYSVSREKKESFPLTVTSAQKNPTAFYLCASSIGPRVNEQFFGPGTRLTVL.

V gene TRBV5-1 combines with J gene TRBJ1-5; no definite D call. The CDR3 spans 13 residues. CDR1 is SGHRS and CDR2 is YFSETQ in the germline V gene. The V end lost 4 bases, the J end lost 3 bases, and 8 bases lay between the germline ends. The chain's CDR3 is CASSPSPNQPQHF. For the CDR3, the DNA is TGCGCCAGCAGCCCCTCCCCCAATCAGCCCCAGCATTTT. Complete variable domain (other parts from reference TRBV5-1 and TRBJ1-5): KAGVTQTPRYLIKTRGQQVTLSCSPISGHRSVSWYQQTPGQGLQFLFEYFSETQRNKGNFPGRFSGRQFSNSRSEMNVSTLELGDSALYLCASSPSPNQPQHFGDGTRLSIL.